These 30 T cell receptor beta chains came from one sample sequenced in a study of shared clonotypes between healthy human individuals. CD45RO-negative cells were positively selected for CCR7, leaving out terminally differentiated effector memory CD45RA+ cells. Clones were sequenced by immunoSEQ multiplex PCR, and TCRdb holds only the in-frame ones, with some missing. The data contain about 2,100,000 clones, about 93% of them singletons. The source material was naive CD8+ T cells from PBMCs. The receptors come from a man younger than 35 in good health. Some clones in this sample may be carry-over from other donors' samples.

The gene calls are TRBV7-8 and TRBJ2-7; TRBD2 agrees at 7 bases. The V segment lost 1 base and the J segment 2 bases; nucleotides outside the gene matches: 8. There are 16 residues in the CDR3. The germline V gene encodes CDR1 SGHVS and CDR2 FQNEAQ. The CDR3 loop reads CASSLVRSGGTYEQYF. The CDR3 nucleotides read TGTGCCAGCAGCTTAGTTCGTTCCGGGGGGACCTACGAGCAGTACTTC.

The CDR3 protein is CASSQERGLDTQYF. The CDR3 DNA follows: TGTGCCAGCAGCCAAGAGCGGGGGTTGGATACGCAGTATTTT. The V and J genes are TRBV14 and TRBJ2-3, with 7 bases matching TRBD2. The CDR3 sequence is 14 residues long. With V trimmed by 0 bases and J by 6 bases, 3 bases remained unmatched. The germline V gene has CDR1 SGHDN and CDR2 FVKESK.

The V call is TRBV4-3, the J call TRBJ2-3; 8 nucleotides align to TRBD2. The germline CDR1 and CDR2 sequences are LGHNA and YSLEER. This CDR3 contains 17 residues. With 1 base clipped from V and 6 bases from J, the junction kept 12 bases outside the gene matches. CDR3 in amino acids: CASSQALGLASSDTQYF. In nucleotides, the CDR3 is TGCGCCAGCAGCCAAGCCCTCGGACTAGCTAGTTCGGATACGCAGTATTTT.

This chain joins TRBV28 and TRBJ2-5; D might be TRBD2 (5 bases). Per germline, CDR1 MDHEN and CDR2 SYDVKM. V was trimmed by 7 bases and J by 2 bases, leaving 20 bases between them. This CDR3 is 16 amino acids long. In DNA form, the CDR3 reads TGTGCCAGCACGGGGTTTGTCGGTGTCGGGCAAGAGACCCAGTACTTC. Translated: CASTGFVGVGQETQYF.

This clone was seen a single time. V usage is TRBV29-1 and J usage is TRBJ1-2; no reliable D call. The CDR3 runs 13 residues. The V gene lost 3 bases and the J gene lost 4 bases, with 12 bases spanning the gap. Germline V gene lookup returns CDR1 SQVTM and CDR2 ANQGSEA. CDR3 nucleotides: TGCAGCGTTGATGGGCCGCTGAGCTATGGCTACACCTTC. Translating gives CSVDGPLSYGYTF.

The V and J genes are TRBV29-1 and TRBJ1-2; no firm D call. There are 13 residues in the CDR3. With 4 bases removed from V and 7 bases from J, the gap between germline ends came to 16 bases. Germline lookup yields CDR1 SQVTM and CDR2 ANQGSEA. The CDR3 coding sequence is TGCAGCGTTGTCATTTGGTCCGAAGTTGGCTACACCTTC. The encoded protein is CSVVIWSEVGYTF.

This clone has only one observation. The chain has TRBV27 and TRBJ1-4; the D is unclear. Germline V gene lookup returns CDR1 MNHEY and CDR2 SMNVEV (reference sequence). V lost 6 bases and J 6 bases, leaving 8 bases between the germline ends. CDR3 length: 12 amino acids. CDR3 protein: CASSGRDEKLFF. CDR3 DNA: TGTGCCAGCAGCGGTCGCGATGAAAAACTGTTTTTT.

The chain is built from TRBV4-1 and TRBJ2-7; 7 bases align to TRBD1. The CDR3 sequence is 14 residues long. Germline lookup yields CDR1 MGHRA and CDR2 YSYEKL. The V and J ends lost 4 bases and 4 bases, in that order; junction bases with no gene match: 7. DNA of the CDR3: TGCGCCAGCAGCCCCCTGGGGACAGCATACGAGCAGTACTTC. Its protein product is CASSPLGTAYEQYF.

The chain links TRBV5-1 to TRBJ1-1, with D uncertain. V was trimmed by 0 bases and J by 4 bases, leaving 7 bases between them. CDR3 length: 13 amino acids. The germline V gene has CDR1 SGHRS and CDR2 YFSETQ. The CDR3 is CASSLGRFTEAFF. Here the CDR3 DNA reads TGCGCCAGCAGCTTGGGTCGGTTCACTGAAGCTTTCTTT.

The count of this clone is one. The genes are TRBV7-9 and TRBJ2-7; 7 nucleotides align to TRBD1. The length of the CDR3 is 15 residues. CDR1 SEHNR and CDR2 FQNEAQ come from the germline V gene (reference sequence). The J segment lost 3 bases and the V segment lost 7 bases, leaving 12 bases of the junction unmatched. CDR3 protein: CASILPTGFGYEQYF. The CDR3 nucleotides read TGTGCCAGCATTCTCCCGACAGGGTTCGGCTACGAGCAGTACTTC.

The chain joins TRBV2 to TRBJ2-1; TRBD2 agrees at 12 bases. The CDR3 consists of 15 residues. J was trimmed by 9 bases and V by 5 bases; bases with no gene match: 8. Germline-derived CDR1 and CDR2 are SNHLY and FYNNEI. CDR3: CASSPRLAGVLEQFF. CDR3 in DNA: TGTGCCAGCAGTCCGAGACTAGCGGGAGTACTTGAGCAGTTCTTC.

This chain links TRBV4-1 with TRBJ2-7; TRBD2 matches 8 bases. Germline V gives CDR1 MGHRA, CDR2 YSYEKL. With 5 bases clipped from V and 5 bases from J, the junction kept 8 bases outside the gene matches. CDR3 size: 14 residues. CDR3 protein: CASSEGLVGDEQYF. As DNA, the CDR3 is TGCGCCAGCAGCGAGGGACTAGTAGGCGACGAGCAGTACTTC.

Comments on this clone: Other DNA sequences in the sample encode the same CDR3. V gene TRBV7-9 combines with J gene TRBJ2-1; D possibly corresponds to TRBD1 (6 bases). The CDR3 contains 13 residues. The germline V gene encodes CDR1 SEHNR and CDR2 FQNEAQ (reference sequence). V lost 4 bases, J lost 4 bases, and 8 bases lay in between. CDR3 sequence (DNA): TGTGCCAGCAGCTGGGGGCTGTACAATGAGCAGTTCTTC. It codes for CASSWGLYNEQFF.

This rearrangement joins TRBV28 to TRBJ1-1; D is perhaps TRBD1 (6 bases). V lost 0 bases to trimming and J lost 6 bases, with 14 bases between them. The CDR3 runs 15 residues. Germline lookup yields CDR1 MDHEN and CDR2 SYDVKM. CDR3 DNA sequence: TGTGCCAGCAGTTTATGGGCAGGGGAGTCCGCTGAAGCTTTCTTT. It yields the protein CASSLWAGESAEAFF.

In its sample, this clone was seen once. The CDR3 spells CGTPLAGDVNEQFF. Written as DNA, the CDR3 is TGTGGCACCCCTCTAGCGGGAGACGTCAATGAGCAGTTCTTC. V usage is TRBV7-9 and J usage is TRBJ2-1; 10 nucleotides agree with TRBD2. Germline CDR1 reads SEHNR; CDR2 reads FQNEAQ (reference sequence). This CDR3 is built from 14 residues.

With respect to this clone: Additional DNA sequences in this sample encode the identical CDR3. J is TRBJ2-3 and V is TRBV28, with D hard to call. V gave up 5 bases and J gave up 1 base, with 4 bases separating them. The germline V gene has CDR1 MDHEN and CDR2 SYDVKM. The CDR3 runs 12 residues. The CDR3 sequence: CASSLGTDTQYF. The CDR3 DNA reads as TGTGCCAGCAGTCTTGGCACAGATACGCAGTATTTT. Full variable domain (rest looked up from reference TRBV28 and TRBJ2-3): DVKVTQSSRYLVKRTGEKVFLECVQDMDHENMFWYRQDPGLGLRLIYFSYDVKMKEKGDIPEGYSVSREKKERFSLILESASTNQTSMYLCASSLGTDTQYFGPGTRLTVL.

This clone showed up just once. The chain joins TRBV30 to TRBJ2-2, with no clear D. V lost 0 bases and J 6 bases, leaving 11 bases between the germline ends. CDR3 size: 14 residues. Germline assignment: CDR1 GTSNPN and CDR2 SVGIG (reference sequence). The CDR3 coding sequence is TGTGCCTGGAGTGTAGGACCTCGGTCCGGGGAGCTGTTTTTT. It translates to CAWSVGPRSGELFF.

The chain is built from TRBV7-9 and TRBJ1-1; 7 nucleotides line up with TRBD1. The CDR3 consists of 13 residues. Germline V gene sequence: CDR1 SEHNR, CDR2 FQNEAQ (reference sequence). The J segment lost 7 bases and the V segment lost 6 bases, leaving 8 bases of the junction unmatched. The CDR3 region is CASRIGTDGEAFF. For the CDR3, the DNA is TGTGCCAGCAGAATCGGGACAGATGGTGAAGCTTTCTTT.

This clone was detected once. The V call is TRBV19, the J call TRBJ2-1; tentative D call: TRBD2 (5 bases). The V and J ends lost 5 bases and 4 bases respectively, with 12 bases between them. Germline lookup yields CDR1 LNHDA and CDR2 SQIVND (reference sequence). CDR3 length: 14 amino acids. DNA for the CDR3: TGTGCCAGTAGTCCATCTAGCAAATACAATGAGCAGTTCTTC. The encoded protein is CASSPSSKYNEQFF.

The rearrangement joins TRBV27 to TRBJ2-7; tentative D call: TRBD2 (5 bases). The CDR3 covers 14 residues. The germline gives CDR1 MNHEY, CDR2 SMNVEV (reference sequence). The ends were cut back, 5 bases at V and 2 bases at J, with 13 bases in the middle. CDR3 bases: TGTGCCAGCAGTCCGGGGTACAATCCCTACGAGCAGTACTTC. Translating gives CASSPGYNPYEQYF.

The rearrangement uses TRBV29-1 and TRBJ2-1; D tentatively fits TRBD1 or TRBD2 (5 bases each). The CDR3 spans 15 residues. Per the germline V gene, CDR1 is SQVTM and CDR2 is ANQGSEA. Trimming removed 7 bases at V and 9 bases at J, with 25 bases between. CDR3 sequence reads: CSAPSRDPSQGEQFF. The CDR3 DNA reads TGCAGCGCCCCCTCCCGGGACCCTAGCCAGGGTGAGCAGTTCTTC.

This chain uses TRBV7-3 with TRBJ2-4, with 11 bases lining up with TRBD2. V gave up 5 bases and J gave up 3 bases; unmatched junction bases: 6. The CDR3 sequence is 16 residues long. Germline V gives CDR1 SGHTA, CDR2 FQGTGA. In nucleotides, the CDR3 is TGTGCCAGCAGCCCTAGCGGGAGGTTGAGCAAAAACATTCAGTACTTC. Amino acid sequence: CASSPSGRLSKNIQYF.

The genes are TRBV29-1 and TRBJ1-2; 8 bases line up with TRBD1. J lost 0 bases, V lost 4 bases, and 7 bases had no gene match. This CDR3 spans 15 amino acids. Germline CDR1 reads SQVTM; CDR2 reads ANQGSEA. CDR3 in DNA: TGCAGCGTTGTTCGGTTGGACAGGGCTAACTATGGCTACACCTTC. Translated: CSVVRLDRANYGYTF.

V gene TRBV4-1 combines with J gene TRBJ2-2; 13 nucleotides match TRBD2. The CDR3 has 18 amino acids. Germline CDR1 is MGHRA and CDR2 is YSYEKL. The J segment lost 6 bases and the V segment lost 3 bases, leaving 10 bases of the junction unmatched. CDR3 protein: CASSHRSWTSGRSGELFF. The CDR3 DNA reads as TGCGCCAGCAGCCACCGGTCGTGGACTAGCGGGAGATCCGGGGAGCTGTTTTTT.

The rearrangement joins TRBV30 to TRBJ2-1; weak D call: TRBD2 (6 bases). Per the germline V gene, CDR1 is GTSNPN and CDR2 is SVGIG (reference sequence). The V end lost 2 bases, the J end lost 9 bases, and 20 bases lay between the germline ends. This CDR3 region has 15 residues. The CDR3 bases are TGTGCCTGGAGTTCGACCTGGGGGGATTTTAGTGAGCAGTTCTTC. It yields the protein CAWSSTWGDFSEQFF.

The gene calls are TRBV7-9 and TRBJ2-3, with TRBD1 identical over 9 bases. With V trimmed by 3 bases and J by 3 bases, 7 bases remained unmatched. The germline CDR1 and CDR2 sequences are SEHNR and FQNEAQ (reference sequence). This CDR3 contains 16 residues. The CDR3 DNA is TGTGCCAGCAGCTTGCCCCCGGGACAGGGAACAGATACGCAGTATTTT. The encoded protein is CASSLPPGQGTDTQYF.

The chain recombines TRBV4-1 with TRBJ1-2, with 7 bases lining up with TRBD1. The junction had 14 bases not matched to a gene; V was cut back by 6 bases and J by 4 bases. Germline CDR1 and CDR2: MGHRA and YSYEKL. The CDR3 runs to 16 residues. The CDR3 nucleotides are TGCGCCAGCAGACCCCCGTTCGCGGGACAGAGCTATGGCTACACCTTC. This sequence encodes CASRPPFAGQSYGYTF.

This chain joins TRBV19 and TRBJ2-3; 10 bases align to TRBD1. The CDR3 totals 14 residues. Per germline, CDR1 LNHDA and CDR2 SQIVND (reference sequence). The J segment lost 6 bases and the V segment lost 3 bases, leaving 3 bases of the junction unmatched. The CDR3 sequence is CASSMGQGIDTQYF. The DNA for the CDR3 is TGTGCCAGTAGTATGGGACAGGGGATCGATACGCAGTATTTT.

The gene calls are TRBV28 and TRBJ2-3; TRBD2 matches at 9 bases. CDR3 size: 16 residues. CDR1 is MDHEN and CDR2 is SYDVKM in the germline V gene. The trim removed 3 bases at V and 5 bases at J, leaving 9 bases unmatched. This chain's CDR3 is CASSFGGRAFGDTQYF. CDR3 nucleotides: TGTGCCAGCAGTTTCGGCGGGAGGGCTTTCGGAGATACGCAGTATTTT. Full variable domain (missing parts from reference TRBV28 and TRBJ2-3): DVKVTQSSRYLVKRTGEKVFLECVQDMDHENMFWYRQDPGLGLRLIYFSYDVKMKEKGDIPEGYSVSREKKERFSLILESASTNQTSMYLCASSFGGRAFGDTQYFGPGTRLTVL.

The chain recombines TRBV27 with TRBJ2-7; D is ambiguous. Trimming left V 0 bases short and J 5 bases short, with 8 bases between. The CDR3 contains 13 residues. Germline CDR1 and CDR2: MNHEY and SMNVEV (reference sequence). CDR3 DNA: TGTGCCAGCAGTTTATCGCTCCCCCACGAGCAGTACTTC. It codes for CASSLSLPHEQYF.